This TCR beta chain was sequenced during a study of blood T cell repertoires in COVID-19. Study-wide background: Samples of COVID-19 (acute and convalescent) were obtained from the United States, Italy and Spain. Sources were T cells, B-cell-depleted T cells, or PBMCs; the material itself was cDNA or gDNA.

Original data processing: Reference gene primer amplification in the assay estimated nucleated cell counts. Repertoires were generated with immunoSEQ multiplex PCR, while TCRdb's copy carries only in-frame clones and drops some. The V and J calls and clone size come from that table; D and trimming were worked out from the DNA. The repertoire includes over 100,000 clones, 70% to 85% of them detected once, and about 3.6% sits in the top ten. Germline V CDR1 and CDR2: SGDLS, YYNGEE. This CDR3 comprises 15 residues. J lost 5 bases, V lost 3 bases, and 6 bases had no gene match. A single count supports this clone.

The gene calls are TRBV9 and TRBJ2-1, with 9 bases fitting TRBD1. This clonotype was obtained from an elderly woman with active or convalescent COVID-19. Specimen: peripheral blood. CDR3 residues: CASSGRQGVDNEQFF. CDR3 sequence (DNA): TGTGCCAGCAGCGGGCGACAGGGGGTAGACAATGAGCAGTTCTTC.